One sample yielded the 14 T cell receptor beta chains listed below, sequenced in a study of tumor and adjacent non-tumor tissue in lung cancer. The library came from three nested PCR rounds adapted from ARM-PCR protocols. MiXCR, applied by TCRdb to the multiplex PCR reads, yields one record per CDR3 protein. Altogether about 200,000 distinct CDR3 sequences are present, 60% to 75% being singletons, with the ten largest covering almost 25%. RNA was extracted from bulk tissue without any cell sorting. What was sequenced was lung tumor tissue. The receptors were sampled from a man in his 60s with non-small cell lung cancer.

The chain recombines TRBV20-1 with TRBJ2-7, with TRBD2 matching over 9 bases. The germline V gene has CDR1 DFQATT and CDR2 SNEGSKA (reference sequence). The CDR3 has 15 amino acids. With V trimmed by 7 bases and J by 3 bases, 13 bases remained unmatched. This chain's CDR3 is CSDHTPTSGNYEQYF. The CDR3, as DNA: TGCAGTGATCATACACCGACTAGCGGAAACTACGAGCAGTACTTC.

Concerning this clonotype: At one end the junction does not follow the germline gene, possibly because of a read error. The V call is TRBV6-4, the J call TRBJ2-1; D may be TRBD1 or TRBD2 (7 bases each). Germline V gives CDR1 MRHNA, CDR2 SNTAGT. This CDR3 comprises 16 residues. CDR3 in amino acids: CANSDNQRGQHNEQFF. The CDR3 DNA reads as TGTGCCAACAGTGACAATCAGCGGGGACAGCACAATGAGCAGTTCTTC.

This clonotype was seen at least ten times. The V call is TRBV5-5, the J call TRBJ2-2; 8 bases line up with TRBD1. CDR1 and CDR2 (germline): SGHKS, YYEKEE (reference sequence). Germline trimming cut 1 base from V and 4 bases from J; bases unmatched to any gene: 3. CDR3 size: 15 residues. In DNA form, the CDR3 reads TGTGCCAGCAGCTTGCAGGGGGCGCGCACCGGGGAGCTGTTTTTT. Its protein is CASSLQGARTGELFF.

This clonotype occurred a few times. This chain connects TRBV20-1 to TRBJ2-1; 10 nucleotides agree with TRBD2. The CDR3 runs 16 residues. With V trimmed by 8 bases and J by 4 bases, 14 bases remained unmatched. Looked up from germline, CDR1 is DFQATT and CDR2 is SNEGSKA (reference sequence). CDR3 sequence: CSTLNSAGGGYNEQFF. CDR3 coding DNA: TGCAGTACTCTTAACTCAGCGGGGGGGGGATACAATGAGCAGTTCTTC.

To note about this clonotype: The DNA is omitted, as the CDR3 cannot be located on it reliably, and the CDR3 follows TCRdb's listing. V is TRBV4-3 and J is TRBJ2-5; the DNA was not compared with TRBD2, the D call given in the table. Per germline, CDR1 LGHNA and CDR2 YSLEER. The CDR3 is 16 residues long, ends included. The chain's CDR3 is CASSQVGAGTQETQYF.

The chain employs TRBV5-1 and TRBJ2-3; D remains unclear. Germline lookup yields CDR1 SGHRS and CDR2 YFSETQ. The V and J ends lost 0 bases and 5 bases respectively, with 7 bases between them. This CDR3 region has 13 residues. Here the CDR3 DNA reads TGCGCCAGCAGCTTGGATCAGCGAGATACGCAGTATTTT. Translated, it gives CASSLDQRDTQYF. Supplemented by reference TRBV5-1 and TRBJ2-3, the full variable domain reads KAGVTQTPRYLIKTRGQQVTLSCSPISGHRSVSWYQQTPGQGLQFLFEYFSETQRNKGNFPGRFSGRQFSNSRSEMNVSTLELGDSALYLCASSLDQRDTQYFGPGTRLTVL.

This clonotype is medium-sized within its sample. The rearrangement links TRBV20-1 to TRBJ2-7, with D possibly called TRBD1 or TRBD2 (6 bases each). Trimming shortened V by 5 bases and J by 6 bases, and 14 bases separated the two germline ends. The germline V gene has CDR1 DFQATT and CDR2 SNEGSKA (reference sequence). The CDR3 runs to 12 residues. In DNA form, the CDR3 reads TGCAGTGCTCGGGGGCCTGGGGTCGAGCAGTACTTC. Translated: CSARGPGVEQYF.

This chain uses TRBV6-2 or TRBV6-3 with TRBJ2-7; tentatively, D is TRBD1 (5 bases). CDR3 length: 16 amino acids. Germline V gives CDR1 MNHEY, CDR2 SVGEGT. V was shortened by 6 bases and J by 0 bases, with 18 bases between the two germline ends. CDR3 region: CASRGPRRPSSYEQYF. CDR3 bases: TGTGCCAGCAGGGGGCCCAGGAGACCGAGCTCCTACGAGCAGTACTTC.

For this clonotype: Possible read error: a much larger clone is one base away. The gene calls are TRBV13 and TRBJ2-1; D unresolved. The CDR3 runs 9 residues. Germline values: CDR1 PRHDT, CDR2 FYEKMQ (reference sequence). The CDR3 region has the DNA TGTGCCAGACCCAATGAGCAGTCCTTC. This codes for CARPNEQSF.

Concerning this clonotype: Germline and junction disagree at one end, which may indicate a read error. This chain links TRBV29-1 with TRBJ1-1, with 8 positions matching TRBD1. The germline V gene encodes CDR1 SQVTM and CDR2 ANQGSEA. The CDR3 sequence is 13 residues long. CDR3 nucleotide sequence: TGCAGCGGCCGGACAGGGATGAGCACTGAAACTTTCTTT. As protein: CSGRTGMSTETFF.

The gene calls are TRBV6-5 and TRBJ2-4, with 7 bases that match TRBD1. The V gene end was trimmed by 8 bases and the J gene end by 3 bases; junction bases not matched to a gene: 7. The CDR3 sequence is 14 residues long. The germline V gene has CDR1 MNHEY and CDR2 SVGAGI. The CDR3 spells CASCLQGYKNIQYF. Here the CDR3 DNA reads TGTGCCAGCTGTCTACAGGGGTACAAAAACATTCAGTACTTC.

Comments on this clonotype: The junction departs from the called germline gene at one end, perhaps through a read error. The V gene is TRBV6-2 or TRBV6-3, the J gene TRBJ2-3; 13 bases map to TRBD2. The CDR3 is 16 amino acids. From germline, CDR1 is MNHEY and CDR2 SVGEGT. The CDR3 nucleotides read TGTGCCGGCAGTCAAGGACTAGCGGGAGATACGGATACGCAGTATTTT. It codes for CAGSQGLAGDTDTQYF.

Concerning this clonotype itself: The germline gene is not matched at one end of the junction; a read error may be the cause. The V call is TRBV10-1, the J call TRBJ2-1; 11 positions agree with TRBD2. Germline V gives CDR1 WNHNN, CDR2 SYGVQD (reference sequence). The length of the CDR3 is 15 residues. The CDR3: CTSSAELAGVTEQFF. Here the CDR3 DNA reads TGTACCAGCAGCGCGGAACTAGCGGGAGTGACTGAGCAGTTCTTC.

Of note for this clonotype: A read error may be the cause here, since a much bigger clone is one base away. The CDR3 region has the DNA TGCAGTGCTAGAGATCTAGGGAGCTCCAGAGATACGCAGTATTTT. It specifies CSARDLGSSRDTQYF. The chain combines TRBV20-1 with TRBJ2-3, with D perhaps matching TRBD2 (5 bases). With 0 bases removed from V and 5 bases from J, the gap between germline ends came to 15 bases. There are 15 residues in the CDR3. Germline-derived CDR1 and CDR2 are DFQATT and SNEGSKA (reference sequence).